The 18 T cell receptor beta chains in this list originate from one sample, sequenced in a study of CD8+ T cells in alopecia areata. Treatment specified: oral pan-JAK inhibitor, 5-10 mg twice daily. cDNA reverse transcribed from extracted RNA served as the sequencing template. TCRdb keeps only in-frame clones here, not all; method: immunoSEQ multiplex PCR. The repertoire holds some 190,000 clones, with 45% to 60% as singletons. The source was CD8+ T cells sorted from blood, collected around week 54, from a patient treated with tofacitinib. Receptors were obtained from a human donor with alopecia areata.

The gene calls are TRBV5-6 and TRBJ2-7; TRBD1 matches at 8 bases. Per germline, CDR1 SGHDT and CDR2 YYEEEE. Germline trimming cut 4 bases from V and 3 bases from J; bases unmatched to any gene: 15. The CDR3 has 17 residues. The CDR3 coding sequence is TGTGCCAGCAGCCCATTCGTCCGGACAGGGACTTTCTACGAGCAGTACTTC. Its protein product is CASSPFVRTGTFYEQYF.

The rearrangement uses TRBV27 and TRBJ2-6, with D maybe TRBD1 (5 bases). V dropped 6 bases and J dropped 4 bases, with 13 bases sitting between them. Per the germline V gene, CDR1 is MNHEY and CDR2 is SMNVEV (reference sequence). The CDR3 is made up of 15 amino acids. DNA for the CDR3: TGTGCCAGCAGCACTCAGGGTAGCGGGGCCAACGTCCTGACTTTC. Protein product: CASSTQGSGANVLTF.

This sequence joins TRBV27 and TRBJ2-1; possible D gene TRBD1, 7 bases. In germline, CDR1 is MNHEY, CDR2 SMNVEV (reference sequence). Trimming left V 3 bases short and J 8 bases short, with 17 bases between. The CDR3 spans 15 residues. CDR3 DNA sequence: TGTGCCAGCAGTTTTGGGGCCAGGGGGGAACATGAGCAGTTCTTC. It translates to CASSFGARGEHEQFF.

In this sample, this clone turned up a few times. The chain joins TRBV11-1 to TRBJ2-5; TRBD1 is a possible D gene (5 bases). CDR3 length: 15 residues. Germline lookup yields CDR1 SGHAT and CDR2 FQDESV (reference sequence). V lost 5 bases to trimming and J lost 5 bases, with 18 bases between them. CDR3: CASSKGADPLETQYF. CDR3 DNA sequence: TGTGCCAGCAGCAAAGGGGCCGATCCACTGGAGACCCAGTACTTC.

The chain's CDR3 is CASSLGGSSDQPQHF. As DNA, the CDR3 is TGTGCCAGCAGCTTGGGGGGATCGTCCGATCAGCCCCAGCATTTT. The chain has TRBV5-6 and TRBJ1-5; D is ambiguous. The CDR3 runs to 15 residues. Germline loops: CDR1 SGHDT, CDR2 YYEEEE. The ends were cut back, 0 bases at V and 5 bases at J, with 12 bases in the middle.

CDR3 amino acids: CASSYGRGGSHNEQFF. The CDR3 coding sequence is TGTGCCAGCAGCTATGGCAGGGGGGGCAGCCACAATGAGCAGTTCTTC. This chain links TRBV27 with TRBJ2-1; TRBD1 or TRBD2 may be the D gene (7 bases each). The CDR3 consists of 16 residues. The V end lost 6 bases, the J end lost 5 bases, and 20 bases lay between the germline ends. Germline loops: CDR1 MNHEY, CDR2 SMNVEV (reference sequence).

CDR3 loop: CASGQGDRIYEQYF. The CDR3 DNA is TGTGCCAGCGGACAGGGGGACAGGATCTACGAGCAGTACTTC. The genes are TRBV14 and TRBJ2-7; 10 bases match TRBD1. The J segment lost 3 bases and the V segment lost 8 bases, leaving 7 bases of the junction unmatched. Germline loops: CDR1 SGHDN, CDR2 FVKESK. The CDR3 totals 14 residues.

This clone has more than one count but fewer than ten. The rearrangement uses TRBV18 and TRBJ2-1, with D uncertain. The V gene lost 3 bases and the J gene lost 10 bases, with 13 bases spanning the gap. This CDR3 comprises 13 residues. Germline V lookup: CDR1 KGHSH, CDR2 LQKENI. The CDR3 here is CASSPLDGPEQFF. The CDR3 nucleotides are TGTGCCAGCTCACCTTTGGACGGACCAGAGCAGTTCTTC.

This clone was observed a few times. The V call is TRBV2, the J call TRBJ2-1, with no clear D. Trimming removed 7 bases from V and 8 bases from J, with 9 bases in between. The CDR3 consists of 11 residues. The germline V gene has CDR1 SNHLY and CDR2 FYNNEI. DNA for the CDR3: TGTGCCAGCACCTTCAGACATGAGCAGTTCTTC. Its protein product is CASTFRHEQFF.

A few counts support this clone. This rearrangement joins TRBV27 to TRBJ2-3; D may be TRBD1 (6 bases). This CDR3 has 14 amino acids. The V gene lost 6 bases and the J gene lost 2 bases, with 12 bases spanning the gap. CDR1 and CDR2 from the germline V gene are MNHEY and SMNVEV (reference sequence). This chain's CDR3 is CASSTRGSTDTQYF. The CDR3 bases are TGTGCCAGCAGCACTAGGGGGTCCACAGATACGCAGTATTTT.

V usage is TRBV25-1 and J usage is TRBJ2-3; TRBD2 agrees at 7 bases. After removal of 3 bases from V and 1 base from J, the junction contained 7 bases not matched to a gene. In germline, CDR1 is MGHDK, CDR2 SYGVNS. CDR3 length equals 16 residues. The CDR3 DNA reads as TGTGCCAGCAGTGATGGGTGGGGAGGGGGCACAGATACGCAGTATTTT. Encoded protein: CASSDGWGGGTDTQYF.

The V and J genes are TRBV2 and TRBJ2-1, with D possibly being TRBD2 (5 bases). Germline CDR1 SNHLY, CDR2 FYNNEI. The CDR3 length is 15 residues. Trimming cost V 0 bases and J 3 bases, with 9 bases left between them. CDR3 sequence (DNA): TGTGCCAGCAGTGAAGCCCGGGGAGTCTACAATGAGCAGTTCTTC. This translates into CASSEARGVYNEQFF.

The J gene is TRBJ2-7, the V gene TRBV30; unclear D gene. This CDR3 comprises 12 residues. Germline V gene lookup returns CDR1 GTSNPN and CDR2 SVGIG (reference sequence). The V and J ends lost 1 base and 1 base respectively, with 5 bases between them. The CDR3 DNA sequence: TGTGCCTGGAGTGAAGTATCCTACGAGCAGTACTTC. It yields the protein CAWSEVSYEQYF.

On this clone itself: A junction boundary mismatches the germline segment, possibly from a read error. The V gene is TRBV13, the J gene TRBJ1-1; D uncertain. The CDR3 contains 11 residues. The germline gives CDR1 PRHDT, CDR2 FYEKMQ (reference sequence). The CDR3 loop is CDSSYTHEAFF. The DNA of the CDR3 is TGTGACAGCAGCTACACCCATGAAGCTTTCTTT.

This chain joins TRBV6-1 and TRBJ1-1; the D gene is possibly TRBD1 (6 bases). Trimming removed 3 bases at V and 11 bases at J, with 13 bases between. This CDR3 has 12 amino acids. The V gene's germline CDR1 is MNHNS and CDR2 SASEGT. CDR3 loop: CASSDTGYWAFF. DNA for the CDR3: TGTGCCAGCAGTGACACAGGGTACTGGGCTTTCTTT.

The rearrangement links TRBV9 to TRBJ2-2, with TRBD1 as a possible D gene (5 bases). V was cut by 2 bases and J by 3 bases, with 11 bases left in between. This CDR3 is 15 amino acids long. From germline, CDR1 is SGDLS and CDR2 YYNGEE. CDR3 nucleotide sequence: TGTGCCAGCAGCGTTAGGGGCTCTGACACCGGGGAGCTGTTTTTT. Its protein product is CASSVRGSDTGELFF.

This chain joins TRBV5-1 and TRBJ1-5; 9 bases agree with TRBD1. J lost 4 bases, V lost 4 bases, and 6 bases had no gene match. The CDR3 has 15 residues. Germline values: CDR1 SGHRS, CDR2 YFSETQ. DNA for the CDR3: TGCGCCAGCAGCATGGGACAGGGAAGAAATCAGCCCCAGCATTTT. Amino acid sequence: CASSMGQGRNQPQHF.

The sample holds a few counts of this clone. The J gene is TRBJ1-6, the V gene TRBV6-5; D ambiguous. The CDR3 covers 14 residues. Trimming took off 2 bases at V and 8 bases at J, with 10 bases between the two ends. The germline CDR1 and CDR2 sequences are MNHEY and SVGAGI. In DNA form, the CDR3 reads TGTGCCAGCAGTTACAAGACTCCACATTCACCCCTCCACTTT. Translation: CASSYKTPHSPLHF.